Listed below are T cell receptor beta chains from one sample, sequenced in a study of T cell changes during pregnancy in multiple sclerosis. Some clones are missing from TCRdb's copy, which holds only in-frame ones; the method was immunoSEQ multiplex PCR. In the table there are almost 50,000 clones, around 90% of which are singletons. The input for sequencing was CD8+ T cells from peripheral blood mononuclear cells, taken after pregnancy. The receptors were sampled from a female donor with multiple sclerosis, enrolled in a pregnancy study. Each CDR3 is given with its conserved first and last residue. The D gene is left open where the match is weak. A row's size may be missing; if present it is once, few, many or a size class.

CDR3nt | CDR3aa | j_gene | v_gene | abundance | d_gene
TGTGCCAGCAGCCCCGGGACAGGGGGCGCCGCCAAAAACATTCAGTACTTC | CASSPGTGGAAKNIQYF | TRBJ2-4 | TRBV7-9 | once | TRBD1
TGTGCCAGCAGTGAGTTCAGGGGTGGGATCTCTAACTATAATTCACCCCTCCACTTT | CASSEFRGGISNYNSPLHF | TRBJ1-6 | TRBV6-1 | NA | NA
TGTGCCAGCAGCTTAGTGCCCAGCGCCCAAGAGACCCAGTACTTC | CASSLVPSAQETQYF | TRBJ2-5 | TRBV11-2 | NA | NA
TGTGCCAGCAGTCCCCTGGTGCTAGCGGGGGGGCAGTCAGATACGCAGTATTTT | CASSPLVLAGGQSDTQYF | TRBJ2-3 | TRBV27 | NA | TRBD2
TGTGCCAGCAGCGGAGGTCACTCCTACGAGCAGTACTTC | CASSGGHSYEQYF | TRBJ2-7 | TRBV7-9 | NA | NA
TGCAGTGCCGTTGGAGATGAGCAGTTCTTC | CSAVGDEQFF | TRBJ2-1 | TRBV20-1 | NA | NA
TGTGCCGGTGCTAGCGGGGGGGACCAAGAGACCCAGTACTTC | CAGASGGDQETQYF | TRBJ2-5 | TRBV6-1 | NA | TRBD2
TGTGCCAGCAGTTTTATCTTACAGGTGGGGCACACTGAAGCTTTCTTT | CASSFILQVGHTEAFF | TRBJ1-1 | TRBV6-5 | NA | NA
TGTGCCAGCAGATACGGGACAGGGACCTACGAGCAGTACTTC | CASRYGTGTYEQYF | TRBJ2-7 | TRBV5-6 | NA | TRBD1
TGTGCCAGCAGCCACTCCCCCGGAAGGGACAGCTCTGGAAACACCATATATTTT | CASSHSPGRDSSGNTIYF | TRBJ1-3 | TRBV9 | few | TRBD1
TGTGCCAGTAGTATAGAACAGGGGGTCACAGATACGCAGTATTTT | CASSIEQGVTDTQYF | TRBJ2-3 | TRBV19 | NA | TRBD1
TGTGCCGCAGGTACCTACGAGCAGTACTTC | CAAGTYEQYF | TRBJ2-7 | TRBV6-1 | NA | NA
TGTGCCTGGGGATCCGGGACAGGGAGCACTGAAGCTTTCTTT | CAWGSGTGSTEAFF | TRBJ1-1 | TRBV30 | many | TRBD1
TGTGCCTGGAGTGTGGGGGGAGAGGGTGAAGCTTTCTTT | CAWSVGGEGEAFF | TRBJ1-1 | TRBV30 | few | NA